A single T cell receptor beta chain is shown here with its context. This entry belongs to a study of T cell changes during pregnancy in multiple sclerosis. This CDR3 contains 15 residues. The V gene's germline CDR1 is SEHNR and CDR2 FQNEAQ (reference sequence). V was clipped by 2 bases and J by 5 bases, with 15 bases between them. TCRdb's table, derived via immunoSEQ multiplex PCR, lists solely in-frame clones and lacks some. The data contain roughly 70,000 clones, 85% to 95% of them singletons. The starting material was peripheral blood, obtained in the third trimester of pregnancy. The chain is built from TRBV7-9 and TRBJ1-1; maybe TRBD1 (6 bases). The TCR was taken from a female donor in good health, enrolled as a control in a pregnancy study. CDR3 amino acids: CASSLFQGRGTEAFF. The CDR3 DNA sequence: TGTGCCAGCAGCTTATTCCAGGGGCGGGGGACTGAAGCTTTCTTT.